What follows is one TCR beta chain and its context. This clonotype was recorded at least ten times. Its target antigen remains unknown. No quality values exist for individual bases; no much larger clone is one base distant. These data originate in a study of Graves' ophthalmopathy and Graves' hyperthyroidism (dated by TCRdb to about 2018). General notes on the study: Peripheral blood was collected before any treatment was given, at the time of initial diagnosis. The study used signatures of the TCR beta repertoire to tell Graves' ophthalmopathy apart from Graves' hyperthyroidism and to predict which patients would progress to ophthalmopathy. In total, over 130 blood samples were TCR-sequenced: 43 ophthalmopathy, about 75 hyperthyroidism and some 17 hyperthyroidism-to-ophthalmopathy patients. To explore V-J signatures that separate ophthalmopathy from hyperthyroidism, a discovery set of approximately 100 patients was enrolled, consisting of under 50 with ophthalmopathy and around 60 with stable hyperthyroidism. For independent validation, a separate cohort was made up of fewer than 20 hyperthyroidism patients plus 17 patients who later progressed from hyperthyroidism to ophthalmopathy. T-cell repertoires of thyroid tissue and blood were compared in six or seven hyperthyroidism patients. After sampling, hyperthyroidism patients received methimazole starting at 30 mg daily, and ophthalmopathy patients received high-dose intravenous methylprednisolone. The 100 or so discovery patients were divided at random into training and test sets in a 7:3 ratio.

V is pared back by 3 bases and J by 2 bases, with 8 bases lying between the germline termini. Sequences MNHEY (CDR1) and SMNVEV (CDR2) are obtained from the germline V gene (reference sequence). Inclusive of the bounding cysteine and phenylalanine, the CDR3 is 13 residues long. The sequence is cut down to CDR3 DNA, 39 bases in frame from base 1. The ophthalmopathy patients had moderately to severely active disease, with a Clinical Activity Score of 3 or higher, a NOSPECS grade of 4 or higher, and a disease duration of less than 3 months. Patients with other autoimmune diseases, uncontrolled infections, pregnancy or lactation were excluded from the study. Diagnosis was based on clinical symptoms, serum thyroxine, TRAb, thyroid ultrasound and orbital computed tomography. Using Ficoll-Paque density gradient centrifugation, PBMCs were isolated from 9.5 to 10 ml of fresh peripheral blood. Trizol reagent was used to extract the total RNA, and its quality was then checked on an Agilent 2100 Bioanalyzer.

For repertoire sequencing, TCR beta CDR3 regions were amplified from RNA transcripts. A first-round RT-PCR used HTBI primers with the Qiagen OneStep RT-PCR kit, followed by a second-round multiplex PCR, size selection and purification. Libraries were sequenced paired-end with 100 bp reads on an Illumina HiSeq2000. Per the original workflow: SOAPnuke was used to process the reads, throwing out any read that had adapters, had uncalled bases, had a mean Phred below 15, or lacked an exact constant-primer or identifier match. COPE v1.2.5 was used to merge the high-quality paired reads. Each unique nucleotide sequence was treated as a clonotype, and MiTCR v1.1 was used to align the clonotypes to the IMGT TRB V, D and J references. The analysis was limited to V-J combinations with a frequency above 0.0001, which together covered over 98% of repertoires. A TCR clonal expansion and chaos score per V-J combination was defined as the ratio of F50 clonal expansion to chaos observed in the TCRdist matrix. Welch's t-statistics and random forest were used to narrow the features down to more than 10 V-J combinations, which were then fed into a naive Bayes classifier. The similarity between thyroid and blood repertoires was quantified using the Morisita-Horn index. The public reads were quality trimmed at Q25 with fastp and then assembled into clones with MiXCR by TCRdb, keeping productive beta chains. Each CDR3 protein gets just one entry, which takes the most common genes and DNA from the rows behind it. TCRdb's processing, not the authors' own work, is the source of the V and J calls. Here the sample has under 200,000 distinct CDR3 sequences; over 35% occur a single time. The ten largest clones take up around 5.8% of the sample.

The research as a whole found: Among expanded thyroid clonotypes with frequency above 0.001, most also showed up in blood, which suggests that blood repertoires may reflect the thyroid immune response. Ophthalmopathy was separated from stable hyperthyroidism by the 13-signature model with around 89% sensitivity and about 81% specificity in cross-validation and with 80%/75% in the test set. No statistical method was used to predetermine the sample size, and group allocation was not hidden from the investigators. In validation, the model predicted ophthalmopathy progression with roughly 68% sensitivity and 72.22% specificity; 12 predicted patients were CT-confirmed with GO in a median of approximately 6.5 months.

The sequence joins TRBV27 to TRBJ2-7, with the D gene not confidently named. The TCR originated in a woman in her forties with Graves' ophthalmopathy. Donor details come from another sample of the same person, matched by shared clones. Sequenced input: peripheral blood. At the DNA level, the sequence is TGTGCCAGCAGTTTGACGAATCCCTACGAGCAGTACTTC. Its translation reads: CASSLTNPYEQYF.